Included here is one TCR beta chain sequence, with context. The target antigen is unknown. These data come from a study of cytomegalovirus exposure and HLA in healthy donors. The CDR3 has 13 residues. Germline CDR1 and CDR2: SGHTA and FQGNSA. V was cut by 1 base and J by 5 bases, with 9 bases left in between. In the PCR, 60 Vbeta and 13 Jbeta primers were used. TCRdb keeps only in-frame clones here, not all; method: immunoSEQ multiplex PCR. The sample contains 150,000 to 200,000 clones, 65% to 85% of which appear only once. General study points: In a later analysis, most CMV-associated TCR beta chains appeared HLA-restricted.

This sequence was found in a man younger than 35 in good health and CMV-seronegative. This chain links TRBV7-2 with TRBJ2-7; no reliable D call. The sequenced sample consisted of PBMCs. The CDR3 is CASSLDSDHEQYF. The CDR3 coding sequence is TGTGCCAGCAGCTTAGATTCAGATCACGAGCAGTACTTC.